This TCR beta chain was documented in a study of blood T cell repertoires in COVID-19. After removal of 0 bases from V and 7 bases from J, the junction contained 7 bases not matched to a gene. Germline CDR1 reads LGHNA; CDR2 reads YSLEER. The CDR3 covers 15 residues. Some clones are missing from TCRdb's copy, which holds only in-frame ones; the method was immunoSEQ multiplex PCR. Of a few hundred thousand clones detected, approximately 86% appear once; the ten largest clones hold 0.65% to 0.8%. This chain links TRBV4-3 with TRBJ1-2; 8 bases are a match to TRBD1. The receptor comes from a human donor in a cohort sampled during active COVID-19. The sample taken for sequencing was peripheral blood. The CDR3 region is CASSQDLTGGVGYTF. CDR3 DNA sequence: TGCGCCAGCAGCCAAGATCTTACAGGGGGTGTTGGCTACACCTTC.